These T cell receptor beta chains were read from a single sample in a study of cytomegalovirus exposure and HLA in healthy donors. Profiled with immunoSEQ multiplex PCR; TCRdb holds only in-frame clones, not every one. Here the sample spans approximately 150,000 clones, about four fifths being singletons. The sample taken for sequencing was PBMCs. These receptors all stem from a man younger than 35 in good health and CMV-seropositive. Both conserved end residues are part of each CDR3. The D gene is left open where the match is weak. Not all rows give a size; the values are once, few, many and, for expanded clones, a class.

cdr3_aa cdr3_nt j_call clone_size v_call d_call
CASSQDRAGYTF TGTGCCAGCAGTCAAGACAGGGCTGGCTACACCTTC TRBJ1-2 - TRBV6-5 TRBD1
CASSLGLARDTQYF TGTGCCAGCAGCTTGGGACTAGCGAGGGATACGCAGTATTTT TRBJ2-3 - TRBV7-9 TRBD2
CASSVGGSPEAFF TGTGCCAGCAGTGTAGGGGGATCACCTGAAGCTTTCTTT TRBJ1-1 - TRBV2 -
CASSPGGRSPYEQYF TGTGCCAGCAGCCCCGGGGGGCGGTCCCCCTACGAGCAGTACTTC TRBJ2-7 once TRBV7-9 -
CASSLSRDFQYF TGTGCCAGCAGCCTTTCCCGGGATTTCCAGTACTTC TRBJ2-7 - TRBV16 -
CASSLGTGPDQYF TGCGCCAGCAGCTTGGGGACAGGGCCGGATCAGTACTTC TRBJ2-7 - TRBV5-1 TRBD1
CASSGLAGLETQYF TGTGCCAGCAGCGGACTAGCGGGATTGGAGACCCAGTACTTC TRBJ2-5 - TRBV2 TRBD2
CATNRGVNTEAFF TGTGCCACTAACAGGGGTGTGAACACTGAAGCTTTCTTT TRBJ1-1 - TRBV19 TRBD1
CASSLIGASGNEQFF TGTGCCAGCAGTTTAATCGGGGCTAGCGGGAATGAGCAGTTCTTC TRBJ2-1 - TRBV28 TRBD2
CASSEFGSRSGANVLTF TGTGCCAGCAGTGAGTTTGGGTCTAGAAGTGGGGCCAACGTCCTGACTTTC TRBJ2-6 few TRBV6-1 -
CASSSRMGRGLSGYTF TGTGCCAGCAGTTCCAGGATGGGCAGGGGGCTCTCTGGCTACACCTTC TRBJ1-2 - TRBV28 TRBD1
CASNQDRSTGELFF TGTGCCAGCAATCAGGACAGGAGCACCGGGGAGCTGTTTTTT TRBJ2-2 - TRBV7-8 TRBD1
CASSLTPDYEQYF TGTGCCAGCAGTTTAACTCCCGACTACGAGCAGTACTTC TRBJ2-7 - TRBV27 -
CASSSSDRGIFGYTF TGTGCCAGCTCATCGTCGGACAGGGGCATCTTCGGCTACACCTTC TRBJ1-2 - TRBV18 TRBD1
CASSSGHQPQHF TGTGCCAGCAGTTCTGGACACCAGCCCCAGCATTTT TRBJ1-5 few TRBV6-6 -
CASGLVISGRVTTQYF TGTGCTAGTGGTTTGGTAATTAGCGGGAGGGTTACAACCCAGTACTTC TRBJ2-5 - TRBV12-5 TRBD2
CASSRVLGEKLFF TGCGCCAGCAGCCGAGTACTCGGTGAAAAACTGTTTTTT TRBJ1-4 - TRBV4-1 -
CASRGQGKGKLFF TGTGCCAGCAGAGGACAGGGAAAAGGAAAACTGTTTTTT TRBJ1-4 - TRBV27 TRBD1
CASTSYGASVETQYF TGTGCCAGCACCTCATACGGGGCTAGCGTAGAGACCCAGTACTTC TRBJ2-5 - TRBV7-9 -
CASGTSNYEQYF TGTGCCTCTGGGACTAGCAACTACGAGCAGTACTTC TRBJ2-7 - TRBV27 TRBD2
CASSLGAYEQYF TGTGCCAGCAGCCTCGGAGCCTACGAGCAGTACTTC TRBJ2-7 - TRBV11-2 -
CASVDRLHSNQPQHF TGTGCCAGCGTGGACAGATTACATAGCAATCAGCCCCAGCATTTT TRBJ1-5 - TRBV6-6 -
CASSPGQGGNGYTF TGTGCCAGCTCACCGGGACAGGGAGGGAATGGCTACACCTTC TRBJ1-2 - TRBV18 TRBD1
CASSSSQGAGTEAFF TGTGCCAGCAGTAGTTCACAGGGGGCCGGCACTGAAGCTTTCTTT TRBJ1-1 - TRBV28 TRBD1
CASRTNTGELFF TGTGCCAGCAGAACTAACACCGGGGAGCTGTTTTTT TRBJ2-2 - TRBV6-5 -
CASSSPGQGVGEQYF TGTGCCAGCAGCTCGCCGGGACAGGGGGTTGGCGAGCAGTACTTC TRBJ2-7 - TRBV5-4 TRBD1
CASSDMGGAVEEQYF TGTGCCAGTAGCGATATGGGCGGGGCGGTGGAAGAGCAGTACTTC TRBJ2-7 once TRBV19 -
CSVRGRVTDTQYF TGCAGCGTTCGCGGGAGGGTCACAGATACGCAGTATTTT TRBJ2-3 - TRBV29-1 TRBD2
CASSVQAGGRTHVTEAFF TGTGCCAGTAGTGTTCAAGCAGGGGGGCGAACGCATGTAACTGAAGCTTTCTTT TRBJ1-1 once TRBV19 TRBD1
CASSGRRAKETQYF TGTGCCAGTAGCGGGCGCAGGGCAAAAGAGACCCAGTACTTC TRBJ2-5 - TRBV19 -
CASSEAPQYNEQFF TGTGCCAGCAGTGAAGCTCCGCAGTACAATGAGCAGTTCTTC TRBJ2-1 - TRBV6-1 -
CATAGTSEETQYF TGTGCCACGGCCGGGACTAGCGAGGAGACCCAGTACTTC TRBJ2-5 once TRBV6-5 TRBD2
CASSFGGGYGYTF TGTGCCAGCAGTTTTGGGGGGGGCTATGGCTACACCTTC TRBJ1-2 once TRBV28 -
CASSLVPGPQHF TGTGCCAGCAGTCTAGTCCCGGGGCCCCAGCATTTT TRBJ1-5 once TRBV27 -
CASSLGAMNTGELFF TGTGCCAGCAGCTTAGGAGCCATGAACACCGGGGAGCTGTTTTTT TRBJ2-2 - TRBV11-2 -